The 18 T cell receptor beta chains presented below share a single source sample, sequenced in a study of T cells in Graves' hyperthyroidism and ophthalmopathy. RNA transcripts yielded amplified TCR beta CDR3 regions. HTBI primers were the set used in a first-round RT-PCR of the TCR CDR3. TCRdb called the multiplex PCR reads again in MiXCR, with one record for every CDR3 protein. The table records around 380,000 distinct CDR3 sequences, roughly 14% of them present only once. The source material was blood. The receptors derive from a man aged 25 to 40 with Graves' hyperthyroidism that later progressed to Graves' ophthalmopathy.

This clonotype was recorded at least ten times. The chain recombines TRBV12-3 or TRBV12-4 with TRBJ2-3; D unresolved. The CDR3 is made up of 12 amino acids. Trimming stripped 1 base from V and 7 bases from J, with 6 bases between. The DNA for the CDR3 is TGTGCCAGCAGTTTAGGAAGGAATACGCAGTATTTT. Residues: CASSLGRNTQYF.

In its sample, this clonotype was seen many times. Written as DNA, the CDR3 is TGTGCCAGCAGTGAACAAGAGGGGTCTGAGACCCAGTACTTC. Translated: CASSEQEGSETQYF. The chain carries TRBV6-1 and TRBJ2-5, with D perhaps assigned TRBD1 or TRBD2 (5 bases each). V shed 2 bases and J shed 5 bases, with 12 bases lying between them. Germline CDR1 MNHNS, CDR2 SASEGT. This CDR3 comprises 14 residues.

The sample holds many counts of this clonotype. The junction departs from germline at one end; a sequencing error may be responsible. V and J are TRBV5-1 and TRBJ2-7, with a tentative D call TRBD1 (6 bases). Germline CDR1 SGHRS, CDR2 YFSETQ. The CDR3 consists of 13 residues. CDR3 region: CASSLVGGYEQYF. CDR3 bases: TGTGCCAGCAGTTTAGTAGGGGGCTACGAGCAGTACTTC.

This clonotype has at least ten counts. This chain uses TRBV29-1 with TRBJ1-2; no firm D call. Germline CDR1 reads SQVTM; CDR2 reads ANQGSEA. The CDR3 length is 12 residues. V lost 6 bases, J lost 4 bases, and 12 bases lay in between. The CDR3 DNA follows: TGCAGCGTAGCTACAGAGATCTATGGCTACACCTTC. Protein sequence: CSVATEIYGYTF.

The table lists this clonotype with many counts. The chain's CDR3 is CSAAGQGAYEQYF. The CDR3 DNA follows: TGCAGTGCTGCGGGACAGGGGGCCTACGAGCAGTACTTC. The V and J genes are TRBV20-1 and TRBJ2-7; 11 bases fit TRBD1. The CDR3 runs to 13 residues. J gave up 2 bases and V 5 bases, and 2 bases lay outside the gene matches. From germline, CDR1 is DFQATT and CDR2 SNEGSKA (reference sequence).

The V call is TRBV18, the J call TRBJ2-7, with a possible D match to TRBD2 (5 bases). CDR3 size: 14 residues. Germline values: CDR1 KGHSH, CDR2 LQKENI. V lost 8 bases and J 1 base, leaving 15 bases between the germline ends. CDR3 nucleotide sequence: TGTGCCAGCCCATGGGAGTATAGGTCCTACGAGCAGTACTTC. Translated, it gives CASPWEYRSYEQYF. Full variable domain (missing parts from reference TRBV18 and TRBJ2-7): NAGVMQNPRHLVRRRGQEARLRCSPMKGHSHVYWYRQLPEEGLKFMVYLQKENIIDESGMPKERFSAEFPKEGPSILRIQQVVRGDSAAYFCASPWEYRSYEQYFGPGTRLTVT.

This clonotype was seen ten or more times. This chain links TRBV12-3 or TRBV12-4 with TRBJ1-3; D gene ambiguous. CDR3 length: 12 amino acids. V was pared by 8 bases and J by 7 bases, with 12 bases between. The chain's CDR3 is CASHIGGNTIYF. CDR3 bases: TGTGCCAGCCACATCGGTGGGAACACCATATATTTT.

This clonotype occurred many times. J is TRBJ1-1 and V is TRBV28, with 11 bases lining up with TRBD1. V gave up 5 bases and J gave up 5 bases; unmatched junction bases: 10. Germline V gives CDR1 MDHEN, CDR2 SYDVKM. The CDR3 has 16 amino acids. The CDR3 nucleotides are TGTGCCAGCAGTCAATTCAGGGACAGGGGGGGGACTGAAGCTTTCTTT. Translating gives CASSQFRDRGGTEAFF.

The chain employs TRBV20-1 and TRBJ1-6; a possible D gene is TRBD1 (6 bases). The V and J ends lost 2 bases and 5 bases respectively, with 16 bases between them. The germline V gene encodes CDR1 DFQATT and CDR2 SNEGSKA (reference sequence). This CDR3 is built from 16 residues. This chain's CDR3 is CSARLDRTGHNSPLHF. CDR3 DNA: TGCAGTGCTAGACTAGACAGGACGGGACATAATTCACCCCTCCACTTT.

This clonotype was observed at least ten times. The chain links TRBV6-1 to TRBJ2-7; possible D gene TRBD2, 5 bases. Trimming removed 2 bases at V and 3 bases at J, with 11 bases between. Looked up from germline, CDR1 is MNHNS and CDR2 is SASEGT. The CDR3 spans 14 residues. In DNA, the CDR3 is TGTGCCAGCAGTGAAAATCGGGAATTCTACGAGCAGTACTTC. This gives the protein CASSENREFYEQYF.

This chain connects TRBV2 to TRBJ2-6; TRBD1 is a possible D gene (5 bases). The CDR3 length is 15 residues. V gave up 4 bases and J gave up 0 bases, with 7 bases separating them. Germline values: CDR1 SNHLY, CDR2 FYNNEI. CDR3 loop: CASSGGLSGANVLTF. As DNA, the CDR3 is TGTGCCAGCAGTGGGGGCCTCTCTGGGGCCAACGTCCTGACTTTC.

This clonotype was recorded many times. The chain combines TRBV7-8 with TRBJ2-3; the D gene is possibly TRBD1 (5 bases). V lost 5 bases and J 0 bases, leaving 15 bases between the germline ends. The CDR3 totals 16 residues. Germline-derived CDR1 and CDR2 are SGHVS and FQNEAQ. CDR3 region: CASSPDARDSTDTQYF. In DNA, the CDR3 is TGTGCCAGCAGCCCGGATGCCAGGGATAGCACAGATACGCAGTATTTT.

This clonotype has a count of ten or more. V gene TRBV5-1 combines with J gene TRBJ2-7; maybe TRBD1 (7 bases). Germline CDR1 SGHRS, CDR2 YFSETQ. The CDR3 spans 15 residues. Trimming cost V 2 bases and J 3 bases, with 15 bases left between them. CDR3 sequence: CASSLSGGGNYEQYF. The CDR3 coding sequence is TGCGCCAGCAGCTTATCAGGAGGGGGCAACTACGAGCAGTACTTC. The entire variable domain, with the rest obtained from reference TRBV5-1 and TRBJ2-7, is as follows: KAGVTQTPRYLIKTRGQQVTLSCSPISGHRSVSWYQQTPGQGLQFLFEYFSETQRNKGNFPGRFSGRQFSNSRSEMNVSTLELGDSALYLCASSLSGGGNYEQYFGPGTRLTVT.

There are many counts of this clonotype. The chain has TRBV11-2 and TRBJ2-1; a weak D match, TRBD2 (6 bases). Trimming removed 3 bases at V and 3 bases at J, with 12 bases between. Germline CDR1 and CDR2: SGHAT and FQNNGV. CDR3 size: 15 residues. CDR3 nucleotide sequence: TGTGCCAGCAGCTTGGGGGACGGGGGCTACAATGAGCAGTTCTTC. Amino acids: CASSLGDGGYNEQFF.

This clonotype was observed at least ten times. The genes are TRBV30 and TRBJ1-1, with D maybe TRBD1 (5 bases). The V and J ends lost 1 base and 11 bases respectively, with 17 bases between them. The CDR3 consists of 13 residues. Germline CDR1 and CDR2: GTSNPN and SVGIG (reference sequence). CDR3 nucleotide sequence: TGTGCCTGGAGTGAGGACAACCGCGTGGTCGCTTTCTTT. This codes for CAWSEDNRVVAFF.

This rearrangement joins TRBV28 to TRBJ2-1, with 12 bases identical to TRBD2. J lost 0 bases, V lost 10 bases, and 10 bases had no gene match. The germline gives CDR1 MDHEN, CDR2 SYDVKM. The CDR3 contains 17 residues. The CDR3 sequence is CATRLAGALSSYNEQFF. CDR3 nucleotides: TGTGCCACCCGACTAGCGGGGGCCTTAAGCTCCTACAATGAGCAGTTCTTC.

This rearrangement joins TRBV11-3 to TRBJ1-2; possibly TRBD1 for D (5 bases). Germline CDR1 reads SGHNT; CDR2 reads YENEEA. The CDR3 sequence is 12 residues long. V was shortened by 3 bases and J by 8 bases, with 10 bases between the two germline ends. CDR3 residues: CASSLGLMGYTF. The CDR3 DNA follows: TGTGCCAGCAGCTTGGGACTGATGGGCTACACCTTC.

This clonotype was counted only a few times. DNA of the CDR3: TGTGCCAGCAGCCAAGATAGCAGAGGGGGCGTCTATGGCTACACCTTC. Protein: CASSQDSRGGVYGYTF. The chain uses TRBV3-1 and TRBJ1-2, with 7 nucleotides matching TRBD1. CDR1 is LGHDT, CDR2 YNNKEL, per germline (reference sequence). This CDR3 contains 16 residues. The J segment lost 4 bases and the V segment lost 0 bases, leaving 8 bases of the junction unmatched.